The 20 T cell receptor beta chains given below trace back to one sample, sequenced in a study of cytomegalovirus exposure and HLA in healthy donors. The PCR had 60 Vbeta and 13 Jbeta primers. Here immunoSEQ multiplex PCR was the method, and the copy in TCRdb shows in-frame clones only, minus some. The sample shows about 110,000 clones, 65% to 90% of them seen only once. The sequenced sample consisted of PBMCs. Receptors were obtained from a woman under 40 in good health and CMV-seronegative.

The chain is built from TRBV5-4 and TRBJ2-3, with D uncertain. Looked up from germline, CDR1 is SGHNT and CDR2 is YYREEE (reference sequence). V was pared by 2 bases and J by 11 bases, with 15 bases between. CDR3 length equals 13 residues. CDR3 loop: CASSLFNELRQYF. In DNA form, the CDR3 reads TGTGCCAGCAGCTTATTCAACGAACTGAGGCAGTATTTT.

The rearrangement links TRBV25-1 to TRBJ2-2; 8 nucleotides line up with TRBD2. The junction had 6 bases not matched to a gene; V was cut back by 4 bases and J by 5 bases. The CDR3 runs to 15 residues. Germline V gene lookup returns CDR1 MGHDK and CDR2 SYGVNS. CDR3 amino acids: CASSGPGGGTGELFF. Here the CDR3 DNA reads TGTGCCAGCAGTGGGCCGGGGGGGGGAACCGGGGAGCTGTTTTTT.

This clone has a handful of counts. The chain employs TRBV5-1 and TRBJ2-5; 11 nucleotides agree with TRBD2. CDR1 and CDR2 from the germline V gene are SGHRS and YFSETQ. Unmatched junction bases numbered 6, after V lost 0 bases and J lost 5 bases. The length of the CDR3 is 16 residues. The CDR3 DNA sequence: TGCGCCAGCAGCTTGGCGGGTAGCGGGAGGGCCGAGACCCAGTACTTC. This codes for CASSLAGSGRAETQYF.

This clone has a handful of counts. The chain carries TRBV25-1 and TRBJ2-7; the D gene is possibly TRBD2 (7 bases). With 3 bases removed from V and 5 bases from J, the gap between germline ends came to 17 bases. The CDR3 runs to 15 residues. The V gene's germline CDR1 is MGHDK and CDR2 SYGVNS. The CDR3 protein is CASSDGEGVRDEQYF. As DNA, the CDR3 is TGTGCCAGCAGTGATGGGGAGGGGGTTCGGGACGAGCAGTACTTC.

The CDR3 spells CASRGGYDTGELFF. CDR3 nucleotides: TGTGCCAGCAGGGGGGGGTACGACACCGGGGAGCTGTTTTTT. The chain joins TRBV6-4 to TRBJ2-2, with 7 bases matching TRBD2. With 6 bases clipped from V and 3 bases from J, the junction kept 4 bases outside the gene matches. Germline V lookup: CDR1 MRHNA, CDR2 SNTAGT. The CDR3 totals 14 residues.

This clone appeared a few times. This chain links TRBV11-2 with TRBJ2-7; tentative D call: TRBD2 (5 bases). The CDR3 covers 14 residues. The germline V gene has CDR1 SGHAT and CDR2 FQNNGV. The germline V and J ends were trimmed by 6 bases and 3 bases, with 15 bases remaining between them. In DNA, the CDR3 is TGTGCCAGCAGGACCATCAGAGGGATCTACGAGCAGTACTTC. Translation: CASRTIRGIYEQYF.

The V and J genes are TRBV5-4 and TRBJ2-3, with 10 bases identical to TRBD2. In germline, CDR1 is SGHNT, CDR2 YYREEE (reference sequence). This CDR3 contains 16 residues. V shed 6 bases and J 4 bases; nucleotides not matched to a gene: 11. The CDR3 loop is CASKRAGGPGADTQYF. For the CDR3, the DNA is TGTGCCAGCAAACGAGCGGGAGGGCCTGGGGCAGATACGCAGTATTTT.

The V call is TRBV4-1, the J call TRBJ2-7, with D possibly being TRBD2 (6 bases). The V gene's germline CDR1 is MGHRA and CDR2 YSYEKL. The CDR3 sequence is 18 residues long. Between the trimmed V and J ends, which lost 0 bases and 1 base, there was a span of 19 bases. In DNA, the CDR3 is TGCGCCAGCAGCCAAGATGGTATGGCGGGACTGAATTCCTACGAGCAGTACTTC. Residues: CASSQDGMAGLNSYEQYF.

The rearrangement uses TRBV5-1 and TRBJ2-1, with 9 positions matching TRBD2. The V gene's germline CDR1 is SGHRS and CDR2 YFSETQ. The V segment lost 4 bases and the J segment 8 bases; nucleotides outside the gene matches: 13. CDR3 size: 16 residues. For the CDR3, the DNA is TGCGCCAGCAGCCTAACTATAAGCGGGAGGTTAGATGAGCAGTTCTTC. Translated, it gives CASSLTISGRLDEQFF.

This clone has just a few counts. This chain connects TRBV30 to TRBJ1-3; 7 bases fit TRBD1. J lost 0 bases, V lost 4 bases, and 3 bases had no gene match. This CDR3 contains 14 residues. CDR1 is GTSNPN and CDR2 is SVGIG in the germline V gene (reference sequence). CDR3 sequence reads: CAWTDRTSGNTIYF. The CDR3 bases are TGTGCCTGGACGGACAGGACCTCTGGAAACACCATATATTTT.

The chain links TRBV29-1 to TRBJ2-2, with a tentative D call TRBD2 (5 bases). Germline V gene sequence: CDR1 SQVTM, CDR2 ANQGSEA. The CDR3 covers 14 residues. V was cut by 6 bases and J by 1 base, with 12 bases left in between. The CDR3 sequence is CSVLGDRNTGELFF. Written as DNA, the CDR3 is TGCAGCGTCCTGGGAGATCGGAACACCGGGGAGCTGTTTTTT.

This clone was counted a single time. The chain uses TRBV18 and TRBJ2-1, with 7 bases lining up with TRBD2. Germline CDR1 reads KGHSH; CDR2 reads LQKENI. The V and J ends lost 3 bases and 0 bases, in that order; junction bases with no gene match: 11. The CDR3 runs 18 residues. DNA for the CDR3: TGTGCCAGCTCACCTGGGGGGTGGATAGCGGGCTCCTACAATGAGCAGTTCTTC. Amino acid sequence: CASSPGGWIAGSYNEQFF.

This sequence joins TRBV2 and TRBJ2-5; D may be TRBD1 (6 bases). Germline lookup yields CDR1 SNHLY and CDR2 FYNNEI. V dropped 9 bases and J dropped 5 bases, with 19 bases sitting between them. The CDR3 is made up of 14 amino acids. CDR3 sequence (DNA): TGTGCCAGGGGTTCACTACAGGGCCTGGAGACCCAGTACTTC. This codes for CARGSLQGLETQYF.

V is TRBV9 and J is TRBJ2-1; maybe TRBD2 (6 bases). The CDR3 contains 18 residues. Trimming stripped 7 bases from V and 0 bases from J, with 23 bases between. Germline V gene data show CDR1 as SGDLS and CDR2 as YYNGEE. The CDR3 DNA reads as TGTGCCAGCTCCGAAAGGGAGGTTGAGATAAGCTCCTACAATGAGCAGTTCTTC. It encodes CASSEREVEISSYNEQFF.

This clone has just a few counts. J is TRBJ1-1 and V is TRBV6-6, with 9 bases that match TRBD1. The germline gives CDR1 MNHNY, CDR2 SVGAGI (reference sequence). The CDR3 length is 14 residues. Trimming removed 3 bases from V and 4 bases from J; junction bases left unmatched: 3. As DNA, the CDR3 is TGTGCCAGCAGTTATGGGACAGGGTTCACTGAAGCTTTCTTT. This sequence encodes CASSYGTGFTEAFF.

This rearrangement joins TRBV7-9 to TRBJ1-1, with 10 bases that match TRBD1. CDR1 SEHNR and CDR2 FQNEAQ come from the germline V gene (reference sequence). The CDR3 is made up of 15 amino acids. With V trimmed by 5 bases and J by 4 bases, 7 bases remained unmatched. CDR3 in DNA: TGTGCCAGCAGCCTCGGGGGACAGGGGTTCACTGAAGCTTTCTTT. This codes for CASSLGGQGFTEAFF.

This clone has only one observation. The CDR3 reads CASSKAAQGKPLPLNTEAFF. The DNA for the CDR3 is TGTGCCAGCAGCAAAGCCGCACAGGGCAAACCTCTCCCACTTAACACTGAAGCTTTCTTT. The chain couples TRBV21-1 to TRBJ1-1; the DNA was not used to check the table's D call, TRBD1. TRBV21-1 is annotated as a pseudogene. The CDR3 runs to 20 residues.

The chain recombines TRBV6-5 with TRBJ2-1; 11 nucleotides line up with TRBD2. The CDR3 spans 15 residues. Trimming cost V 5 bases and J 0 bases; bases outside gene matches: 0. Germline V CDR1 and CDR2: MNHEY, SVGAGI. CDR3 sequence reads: CASSTSGSSYNEQFF. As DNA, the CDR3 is TGTGCCAGCAGTACTAGCGGGAGCTCCTACAATGAGCAGTTCTTC.

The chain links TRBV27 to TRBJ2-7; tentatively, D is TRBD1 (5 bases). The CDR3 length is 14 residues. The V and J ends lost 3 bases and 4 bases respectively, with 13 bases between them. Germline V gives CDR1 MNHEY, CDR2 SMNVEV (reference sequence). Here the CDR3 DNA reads TGTGCCAGCAGTTTGTCCAGGGTCGGTTACGAGCAGTACTTC. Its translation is CASSLSRVGYEQYF.

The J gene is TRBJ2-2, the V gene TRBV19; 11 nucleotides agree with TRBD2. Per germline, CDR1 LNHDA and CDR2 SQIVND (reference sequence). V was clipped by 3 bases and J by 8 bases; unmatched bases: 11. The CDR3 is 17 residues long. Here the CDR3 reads CASSIISGRGRRGELFF. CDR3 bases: TGTGCCAGTAGTATTATTAGCGGGAGGGGGAGACGAGGGGAGCTGTTTTTT.